Listed below are T cell receptor beta chains from one sample, sequenced in a study of CD8 T cells in Susac syndrome. TCRdb re-called the immunoSEQ multiplex PCR reads with MiXCR, one entry per CDR3 protein. The sample consists of 150,000 to 180,000 distinct CDR3 sequences, around 95% of them appearing once. Sequenced sample: CD8+ T cells from PBMCs. These receptors all come from a human donor with multiple sclerosis. Each CDR3 is given with its conserved first and last residue. Fields, in order: clone size, D gene, J gene, V gene, CDR3 protein, CDR3 DNA. A D gene is named only where the DNA matches it firmly. Only part of the rows carry a size: once, few, many, or a class if the clone is expanded.

- | - | TRBJ2-3 | TRBV7-2 | CASSLVSPQADTQYF | TGTGCCAGCAGCTTAGTCAGTCCCCAGGCAGATACGCAGTATTTT
- | - | TRBJ2-1 | TRBV20-1 | CSARDYREPLGYNEQFF | TGCAGTGCTAGAGACTACAGGGAGCCCCTCGGCTACAATGAGCAGTTCTTC
- | - | TRBJ2-1 | TRBV15 | CATSRDLGTDSYNEQFF | TGTGCCACCAGCAGAGATCTCGGAACAGACTCCTACAATGAGCAGTTCTTC
- | - | TRBJ2-7 | TRBV25-1 | CATSEGVPREQYF | TGTGCCACCTCGGAGGGGGTGCCTCGGGAGCAGTACTTC
- | - | TRBJ1-1 | TRBV6-5 | CASSGHFGTEAFF | TGTGCCAGCAGCGGACACTTCGGCACTGAAGCTTTCTTT
- | - | TRBJ1-4 | TRBV7-9 | CASSPPAQKEKLFF | TGTGCCAGCAGCCCCCCCGCCCAAAAGGAAAAACTGTTTTTT
- | - | TRBJ2-1 | TRBV7-9 | CASRAANNEQFF | TGTGCCAGCAGAGCGGCGAACAATGAGCAGTTCTTC
- | - | TRBJ2-3 | TRBV7-9 | CASSRSADTQYF | TGTGCCAGCAGCCGCTCGGCAGATACGCAGTATTTT
- | - | TRBJ2-7 | TRBV7-9 | CASTTPEGYEQYF | TGTGCCAGCACGACACCGGAGGGCTACGAGCAGTACTTC
- | TRBD1 | TRBJ2-1 | TRBV6-5 | CASSYSIQRTGDSYNEQFF | TGTGCCAGCAGTTACTCGATTCAACGGACAGGGGATTCCTACAATGAGCAGTTCTTC
- | - | TRBJ2-1 | TRBV7-8 | CASSLDPSGTEQFF | TGTGCCAGCAGCTTAGATCCCTCCGGCACTGAGCAGTTCTTC
few | - | TRBJ2-7 | TRBV27 | CASSLVGSEQYF | TGTGCCAGCAGTTTAGTCGGGAGCGAGCAGTACTTC
- | - | TRBJ2-7 | TRBV29-1 | CSVESSSYEQYF | TGCAGCGTTGAAAGTTCTTCCTACGAGCAGTACTTC
- | TRBD1 | TRBJ1-2 | TRBV9 | CASSVSGGSSGGYTF | TGTGCCAGCAGCGTATCAGGGGGATCGTCTGGCGGCTACACCTTC
- | - | TRBJ1-1 | TRBV5-4 | CASSYLPRGTEAFF | TGTGCCAGCAGCTATCTCCCTAGGGGCACTGAAGCTTTCTTT
- | TRBD2 | TRBJ2-1 | TRBV7-7 | CASSPRPSGDYNEQFF | TGTGCTAGCAGCCCACGGCCCAGCGGGGACTACAATGAGCAGTTCTTC
- | - | TRBJ1-5 | TRBV6-1 | CASSDRPNSNQPQHF | TGTGCCAGCAGTGACAGACCCAATAGCAATCAGCCCCAGCATTTT
- | - | TRBJ2-3 | TRBV29-1 | CSVEWELSTDTQYF | TGCAGCGTTGAGTGGGAATTGAGCACAGATACGCAGTATTTT
- | TRBD2 | TRBJ2-1 | TRBV27 | CASSFLGLAGAGWNEQFF | TGTGCCAGCAGTTTCCTGGGACTAGCGGGGGCGGGATGGAATGAGCAGTTCTTC
- | TRBD1 | TRBJ1-2 | TRBV15 | CATTDRGPDGYTF | TGTGCCACTACGGACAGGGGTCCTGATGGCTACACCTTC
- | - | TRBJ1-1 | TRBV25-1 | CASSPGEWTEAFF | TGTGCCAGCAGCCCCGGAGAGTGGACTGAAGCTTTCTTT
- | TRBD1 | TRBJ1-2 | TRBV3-1 | CASSHVGTGQLNYGYTF | TGTGCCAGCAGCCATGTGGGGACAGGGCAATTGAACTATGGCTACACCTTC
- | - | TRBJ2-2 | TRBV5-6 | CASSVGPERELFF | TGTGCCAGCAGTGTTGGCCCCGAACGGGAGCTGTTTTTT
- | TRBD2 | TRBJ2-3 | TRBV27 | CASSYASGGYTQYF | TGTGCCAGCAGTTACGCTAGCGGGGGCTATACGCAGTATTTT
- | TRBD1 | TRBJ2-1 | TRBV3-1 | CASSRTGALDEQFF | TGTGCCAGCAGCCGGACAGGGGCCCTGGATGAGCAGTTCTTC
- | TRBD1 | TRBJ2-7 | TRBV20-1 | CSATRYDRDRGVYEQYF | TGCAGTGCTACCCGATACGACCGGGACAGGGGGGTCTACGAGCAGTACTTC
- | - | TRBJ2-5 | TRBV2 | CASSVILGQTQETQYF | TGTGCCAGCAGTGTCATTTTGGGACAAACGCAAGAGACCCAGTACTTC
- | TRBD1 | TRBJ2-7 | TRBV13 | CASSSWTGVSYEQYF | TGTGCCAGCAGCTCTTGGACAGGGGTCTCCTACGAGCAGTACTTC
- | - | TRBJ2-7 | TRBV27 | CASSLGTAYEQYF | TGTGCCAGCAGTTTAGGTACAGCCTACGAGCAGTACTTC
- | TRBD1 | TRBJ1-6 | TRBV13 | CASSIDRGNSPLHF | TGTGCCAGCAGCATCGACAGGGGCAATTCACCCCTCCACTTT
- | - | TRBJ2-2 | TRBV29-1 | CSVEGGNTGELFF | TGCAGCGTTGAGGGGGGAAACACCGGGGAGCTGTTTTTT
- | - | TRBJ1-4 | TRBV12-3/TRBV12-4 | CASSPTTATNEKLFF | TGTGCCAGCAGTCCAACGACAGCAACTAATGAAAAACTGTTTTTT
once | - | TRBJ1-4 | TRBV20-1 | CSAGDSFEKLFF | TGCAGTGCTGGTGACAGTTTCGAAAAACTGTTTTTT
once | TRBD1 | TRBJ2-7 | TRBV2 | CATLTGGYREQYF | TGTGCCACCCTGACAGGGGGCTATCGGGAGCAGTACTTC
- | - | TRBJ2-7 | TRBV29-1 | CSVGRGNEQYF | TGCAGCGTTGGGAGGGGGAACGAGCAGTACTTC